The 29 T cell receptor beta chains below all came from one sample that was sequenced in a study of CXCR3-negative and CXCR3-positive naive CD8 T cells. TRB cDNA libraries were made by UMI-labeled 5' RACE. TCRdb reprocessed the 5' RACE reads and keeps a single row for each CDR3 protein, giving no DNA. The sample's table shows more than 65,000 distinct CDR3 sequences. Material for sequencing was naive CXCR3- CD8+ T cells from blood. Subset in this sample: CD45RO-CCR7+CD27+CD95- naive CD8+ T cells lacking CXCR3 (TNR3-). Source of these receptors: a human donor in good health. Some clones in this sample may be carry-over from other donors' samples.

V is TRBV5-1 and J is TRBJ2-1. The CDR3 is 15 residues long. Germline V lookup: CDR1 SGHRS, CDR2 YFSETQ. This CDR3 is CASSLERPSYNEQFF.

The rearrangement links TRBV12-3 or TRBV12-4 to TRBJ1-1; the TRBD1 assignment by TCRdb is unverifiable without DNA. The CDR3 contains 14 residues. CDR3 sequence: CASREAGGNTEAFF.

The CDR3 loop is CASSSEKIAELYYNEQFF. The gene calls are TRBV28 and TRBJ2-1. There are 18 residues in the CDR3. Germline lookup yields CDR1 MDHEN and CDR2 SYDVKM.

The rearrangement links TRBV29-1 to TRBJ1-2; as DNA is missing, the TRBD1 call by TCRdb cannot be tested. Germline CDR1 reads SQVTM; CDR2 reads ANQGSEA. The CDR3 is 11 amino acids. The CDR3 region is CSEQGPKGYTF. Full variable domain (missing parts from reference TRBV29-1 and TRBJ1-2): SAVISQKPSRDICQRGTSLTIQCQVDSQVTMMFWYRQQPGQSLTLIATANQGSEATYESGFVIDKFPISRPNLTFSTLTVSNMSPEDSSIYLCSEQGPKGYTFGSGTRLTVV.

The chain links TRBV7-3 to TRBJ2-1; TCRdb gives TRBD2 as the D gene, but with no DNA this cannot be confirmed. This CDR3 region has 15 residues. Per the germline V gene, CDR1 is SGHTA and CDR2 is FQGTGA. This CDR3 reads CASSYGLAGLNEQFF.

The chain links TRBV20-1 to TRBJ2-7; checking the TCRdb D call of TRBD1 is not possible without DNA. Looked up from germline, CDR1 is DFQATT and CDR2 is SNEGSKA (reference sequence). The CDR3 loop spans 16 amino acids. CDR3 sequence reads: CSARAPATETVYEQYF.

V gene TRBV20-1 combines with J gene TRBJ2-1; TCRdb picks TRBD2, but there is no DNA to check that call. CDR1 is DFQATT, CDR2 SNEGSKA, per germline (reference sequence). There are 15 residues in the CDR3. CDR3 amino acids: CSANDGAGGYNEQFF.

This chain connects TRBV7-9 to TRBJ1-1; there is no DNA to check the TCRdb D call of TRBD1. There are 13 residues in the CDR3. The germline CDR1 and CDR2 sequences are SEHNR and FQNEAQ (reference sequence). CDR3 residues: CASSPGTSTEAFF. Full variable domain (remainder filled in from reference TRBV7-9 and TRBJ1-1): DTGVSQNPRHKITKRGQNVTFRCDPISEHNRLYWYRQTLGQGPEFLTYFQNEAQLEKSRLLSDRFSAERPKGSFSTLEIQRTEQGDSAMYLCASSPGTSTEAFFGQGTRLTVV.

V gene TRBV15 combines with J gene TRBJ2-7; TCRdb lists TRBD1, though no DNA is available to test this call. The length of the CDR3 is 15 residues. Per germline, CDR1 LNHNV and CDR2 YYDKDF (reference sequence). This CDR3 reads CATSREGQLNYEQYF. The variable domain in full, with the rest retrieved from reference TRBV15 and TRBJ2-7, is DAMVIQNPRYQVTQFGKPVTLSCSQTLNHNVMYWYQQKSSQAPKLLFHYYDKDFNNEADTPDNFQSRRPNTSFCFLDIRSPGLGDTAMYLCATSREGQLNYEQYFGPGTRLTVT.

CDR3 sequence: CASSQGADEQYF. The chain recombines TRBV14 with TRBJ2-7; without DNA, the TCRdb call of TRBD1 cannot be checked. This CDR3 is built from 12 residues. CDR1 is SGHDN and CDR2 is FVKESK in the germline V gene.

V usage is TRBV7-8 and J usage is TRBJ2-3; the D call from TCRdb, TRBD1, cannot be confirmed without DNA. The CDR3 loop spans 18 amino acids. Germline CDR1 and CDR2: SGHVS and FQNEAQ. CDR3 amino acids: CASSLNARQGSSSDTQYF.

The rearrangement joins TRBV25-1 to TRBJ2-5; TCRdb selects TRBD1, and the lack of DNA leaves this call unchecked. The CDR3 spans 19 residues. CDR1 and CDR2 from the germline V gene are MGHDK and SYGVNS. The CDR3 sequence: CASSGGFIVSGGLKETQYF.

The V and J genes are TRBV7-9 and TRBJ2-7. Germline V CDR1 and CDR2: SEHNR, FQNEAQ (reference sequence). The CDR3 runs 13 residues. The CDR3: CASSLESSYEQYF.

J is TRBJ2-7 and V is TRBV29-1; TCRdb picks TRBD1, but there is no DNA to check that call. This CDR3 contains 15 residues. Germline CDR1 is SQVTM and CDR2 is ANQGSEA. The CDR3 loop reads CSVAGQGGRASEQYF.

The gene calls are TRBV7-9 and TRBJ2-2; as DNA is missing, the TRBD1 call by TCRdb cannot be tested. Germline V gene lookup returns CDR1 SEHNR and CDR2 FQNEAQ (reference sequence). The CDR3 runs to 15 residues. The CDR3 sequence is CASSSRAQGTGELFF.

V is TRBV2 and J is TRBJ2-3. The CDR3 extends over 15 amino acids. Germline V gene data show CDR1 as SNHLY and CDR2 as FYNNEI. CDR3 in amino acids: CASSDLVGSTDTQYF. The whole variable domain, remainder taken from reference TRBV2 and TRBJ2-3, is EPEVTQTPSHQVTQMGQEVILRCVPISNHLYFYWYRQILGQKVEFLVSFYNNEISEKSEIFDDQFSVERPDGSNFTLKIRSTKLEDSAMYFCASSDLVGSTDTQYFGPGTRLTVL.

The V and J genes are TRBV14 and TRBJ2-1; the D call from TCRdb, TRBD1, cannot be confirmed without DNA. This CDR3 has 15 amino acids. Germline-derived CDR1 and CDR2 are SGHDN and FVKESK. The CDR3 loop is CASSHGQEFNNEQFF.

The V and J genes are TRBV28 and TRBJ2-7; the D call of TRBD1 rests on TCRdb alone, since no DNA is present to check it. The CDR3 runs 14 residues. From germline, CDR1 is MDHEN and CDR2 SYDVKM. The CDR3 protein is CASSPTSPNYEQYF.

The V and J genes are TRBV7-2 and TRBJ2-1. CDR3 length: 14 residues. Germline-derived CDR1 and CDR2 are SGHTA and FQGNSA. CDR3 protein: CASSLWASENEQFF.

The chain joins TRBV12-3 or TRBV12-4 to TRBJ2-5; there is no DNA to check the TCRdb D call of TRBD1. The CDR3 spans 14 residues. The CDR3 reads CASSLVRPPETQYF.

The chain uses TRBV9 and TRBJ1-1; as DNA is missing, the TRBD1 call by TCRdb cannot be tested. Germline lookup yields CDR1 SGDLS and CDR2 YYNGEE. CDR3 length: 13 amino acids. CDR3 loop: CASSVSGATEAFF. The entire variable domain, with the rest obtained from reference TRBV9 and TRBJ1-1, is as follows: DSGVTQTPKHLITATGQRVTLRCSPRSGDLSVYWYQQSLDQGLQFLIQYYNGEERAKGNILERFSAQQFPDLHSELNLSSLELGDSALYFCASSVSGATEAFFGQGTRLTVV.

This chain uses TRBV28 with TRBJ2-5; with no DNA, the TCRdb D assignment of TRBD1 cannot be verified. The CDR3 runs 16 residues. Germline CDR1 MDHEN, CDR2 SYDVKM. CDR3 amino acids: CASSVTPTESQETQYF. The entire variable domain, with the rest obtained from reference TRBV28 and TRBJ2-5, is as follows: DVKVTQSSRYLVKRTGEKVFLECVQDMDHENMFWYRQDPGLGLRLIYFSYDVKMKEKGDIPEGYSVSREKKERFSLILESASTNQTSMYLCASSVTPTESQETQYFGPGTRLLVL.

The chain uses TRBV5-6 and TRBJ2-3; TCRdb gives TRBD2 as the D gene, but with no DNA this cannot be confirmed. The CDR3 consists of 16 residues. In germline, CDR1 is SGHDT, CDR2 YYEEEE. This chain's CDR3 is CASSLGGEGSTDTQYF.

The CDR3 loop is CASSLGLAGGLHNEQFF. The chain joins TRBV28 to TRBJ2-1; TCRdb outputs TRBD2, but without DNA this stays unchecked. The CDR3 is 17 residues long. Germline V gene sequence: CDR1 MDHEN, CDR2 SYDVKM.

The chain combines TRBV12-3 or TRBV12-4 with TRBJ1-5. There are 16 residues in the CDR3. The CDR3 region is CASSLSRRNSNQPQHF.

The chain links TRBV5-6 to TRBJ2-2; TCRdb's D call of TRBD1 is untestable without DNA. Per the germline V gene, CDR1 is SGHDT and CDR2 is YYEEEE. The CDR3 consists of 17 residues. This CDR3 is CASSLLFSGSNTGELFF.

The chain employs TRBV19 and TRBJ1-2; the D gene TCRdb calls, TRBD1, cannot be checked with no DNA. The CDR3 is made up of 13 amino acids. Per the germline V gene, CDR1 is LNHDA and CDR2 is SQIVND (reference sequence). The CDR3 sequence is CATTPGRSYGYTF.

The gene calls are TRBV29-1 and TRBJ2-7. The CDR3 runs 13 residues. CDR1 and CDR2 from the germline V gene are SQVTM and ANQGSEA. The CDR3 spells CSVVYTYSYEQYF.

This chain joins TRBV29-1 and TRBJ1-2. Germline CDR1 is SQVTM and CDR2 is ANQGSEA. This CDR3 is 14 amino acids long. This chain's CDR3 is CSVPTLDHRYGYTF.